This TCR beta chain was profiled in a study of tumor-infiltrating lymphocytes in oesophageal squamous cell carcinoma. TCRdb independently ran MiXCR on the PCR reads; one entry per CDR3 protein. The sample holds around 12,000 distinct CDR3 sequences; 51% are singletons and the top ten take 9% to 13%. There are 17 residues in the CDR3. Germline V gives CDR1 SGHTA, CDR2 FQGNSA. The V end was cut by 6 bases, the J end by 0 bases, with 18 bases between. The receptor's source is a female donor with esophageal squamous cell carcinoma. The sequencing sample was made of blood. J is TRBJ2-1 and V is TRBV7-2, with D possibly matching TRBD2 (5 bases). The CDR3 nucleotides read TGTGCCAGCAGTATTATAAGGACGGGAAGCTCCTACAATGAGCAGTTCTTC. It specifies CASSIIRTGSSYNEQFF.